A single sample gave rise to the 24 T cell receptor beta chains below, sequenced in a study of blood T cell repertoires in COVID-19. Clones were sequenced by immunoSEQ multiplex PCR, and TCRdb holds only the in-frame ones, with some missing. The sample includes 70,000 or so clones, around 74% of them seen just once. The material sequenced was peripheral blood. The receptors originated from a man between 65 and 85 years old with acute or convalescent COVID-19.

CDR3 in amino acids: CASSPTGGRSYEQYF. As DNA, the CDR3 is TGTGCCAGCAGCCCTACAGGCGGTCGGTCCTACGAGCAGTACTTC. This chain links TRBV28 with TRBJ2-7; TRBD1 might be the D (5 bases). V lost 6 bases, J lost 1 base, and 16 bases lay in between. From germline, CDR1 is MDHEN and CDR2 SYDVKM. The CDR3 has 15 residues. The variable domain in full, completed from reference TRBV28 and TRBJ2-7, reads DVKVTQSSRYLVKRTGEKVFLECVQDMDHENMFWYRQDPGLGLRLIYFSYDVKMKEKGDIPEGYSVSREKKERFSLILESASTNQTSMYLCASSPTGGRSYEQYFGPGTRLTVT.

This rearrangement joins TRBV2 to TRBJ1-2; D is perhaps TRBD1 (5 bases). The germline gives CDR1 SNHLY, CDR2 FYNNEI. The CDR3 extends over 15 amino acids. V was shortened by 7 bases and J by 0 bases, with 15 bases between the two germline ends. The CDR3 region is CASNQGGFPNYGYTF. The CDR3 bases are TGTGCCAGCAACCAGGGAGGTTTCCCTAACTATGGCTACACCTTC.

The chain joins TRBV7-3 to TRBJ2-2, with TRBD2 matching 10 bases. Trimming took 4 bases from V and 4 from J; bases not matched to a gene: 3. Germline V gives CDR1 SGHTA, CDR2 FQGTGA. This CDR3 region has 15 residues. This CDR3 is CASSSSGSSTGELFF. DNA of the CDR3: TGTGCCAGCAGCTCTAGCGGGAGTAGCACCGGGGAGCTGTTTTTT.

This sequence joins TRBV11-2 and TRBJ1-1; tentative D call: TRBD1 (6 bases). The V and J ends lost 6 bases and 1 base respectively, with 15 bases between them. The CDR3 is made up of 15 amino acids. In germline, CDR1 is SGHAT, CDR2 FQNNGV. CDR3 amino acids: CASSFTGLGNTEAFF. Written as DNA, the CDR3 is TGTGCCAGCAGTTTTACAGGGCTTGGGAACACTGAAGCTTTCTTT.

The V and J genes are TRBV7-3 and TRBJ2-5, with 7 bases aligning to TRBD2. CDR1 is SGHTA, CDR2 FQGTGA, per germline. V lost 5 bases and J lost 5; bases outside the gene matches: 8. CDR3 length: 14 amino acids. The CDR3 DNA is TGTGCCAGCAGCCGCGGGAGCCCAGGGGAGACCCAGTACTTC. Protein: CASSRGSPGETQYF.

The V gene is TRBV19, the J gene TRBJ1-5; TRBD1 matches 10 bases. Germline-derived CDR1 and CDR2 are LNHDA and SQIVND (reference sequence). The CDR3 loop spans 14 amino acids. Trimming took 4 bases from V and 7 from J; bases not matched to a gene: 4. As DNA, the CDR3 is TGTGCCAGTAGTACGGACAGGGGGACCCAGCCCCAGCATTTT. Amino acid sequence: CASSTDRGTQPQHF.

The chain employs TRBV7-3 and TRBJ2-7, with 10 bases aligning to TRBD2. CDR3 length: 13 residues. Trimming cost V 0 bases and J 7 bases; bases outside gene matches: 0. Germline V gives CDR1 SGHTA, CDR2 FQGTGA. This chain's CDR3 is CASSLTAGGEQYF. CDR3 nucleotide sequence: TGTGCCAGCAGCTTAACAGCGGGAGGGGAGCAGTACTTC.

The CDR3 protein is CASRRTVQETQYF. The DNA of the CDR3 is TGTGCCAGCAGGAGGACAGTACAAGAGACCCAGTACTTC. The V gene is TRBV12-3 or TRBV12-4, the J gene TRBJ2-5, with a weak D call TRBD1 (6 bases). Between the trimmed V and J ends, which lost 6 bases and 2 bases, there was a span of 10 bases. The CDR3 covers 13 residues.

The chain is built from TRBV4-1 and TRBJ2-7; 9 bases align to TRBD1. The V and J ends lost 4 bases and 0 bases, in that order; junction bases with no gene match: 7. Looked up from germline, CDR1 is MGHRA and CDR2 is YSYEKL. The length of the CDR3 is 16 residues. CDR3 amino acids: CASSLTGTGTSYEQYF. The CDR3 DNA reads TGCGCCAGCAGCCTAACCGGGACAGGGACCTCCTACGAGCAGTACTTC.

This clone showed up just a few times. The rearrangement links TRBV19 to TRBJ1-6, with 10 bases that match TRBD1. The trim removed 4 bases at V and 10 bases at J, leaving 4 bases unmatched. Germline loops: CDR1 LNHDA, CDR2 SQIVND (reference sequence). The CDR3 contains 14 residues. CDR3 loop: CASSTDRGGSPLHF. CDR3 sequence (DNA): TGTGCCAGTAGTACGGACAGGGGGGGCTCACCCCTCCACTTT.

The V and J genes are TRBV28 and TRBJ1-1; D uncertain. This CDR3 is built from 14 residues. Trimming cost V 2 bases and J 0 bases, with 7 bases left between them. The V gene's germline CDR1 is MDHEN and CDR2 SYDVKM. CDR3 DNA: TGTGCCAGCAGTTTACGAGGAATGAACACTGAAGCTTTCTTT. Translated: CASSLRGMNTEAFF.

The rearrangement uses TRBV11-2 and TRBJ2-1; no firm D call. This CDR3 region has 18 residues. Germline V gene data show CDR1 as SGHAT and CDR2 as FQNNGV. V was clipped by 5 bases and J by 0 bases, with 20 bases between them. The DNA of the CDR3 is TGTGCCAGCAGCCCTACGAGCCAGGTAACCAGCTCCTACAATGAGCAGTTCTTC. It codes for CASSPTSQVTSSYNEQFF.

The chain is built from TRBV5-1 and TRBJ1-2; TRBD1 matches at 9 bases. The CDR3 is 14 residues long. The germline V gene encodes CDR1 SGHRS and CDR2 YFSETQ. V shed 4 bases and J 5 bases; nucleotides not matched to a gene: 6. CDR3 DNA sequence: TGCGCCAGCAGCCCCGGACAGGGGCGGTATGGCTACACCTTC. Translating it yields CASSPGQGRYGYTF.

The rearrangement uses TRBV2 and TRBJ2-1, with TRBD2 matching 7 bases. Germline V gene lookup returns CDR1 SNHLY and CDR2 FYNNEI. CDR3 length equals 15 residues. V lost 6 bases, J lost 4 bases, and 9 bases stayed unmatched. The CDR3 DNA is TGTGCCAGCAGACTTGGGCTAGCGGATTACAATGAGCAGTTCTTC. It encodes CASRLGLADYNEQFF.

V is TRBV28 and J is TRBJ2-2; 9 positions match TRBD2. After removal of 10 bases from V and 4 bases from J, the junction contained 19 bases not matched to a gene. Looked up from germline, CDR1 is MDHEN and CDR2 is SYDVKM. The CDR3 has 18 residues. CDR3 in DNA: TGTGCCATTTCCCCTCCGGGTAGCGGGAGCTTGGGCACCGGGGAGCTGTTTTTT. It codes for CAISPPGSGSLGTGELFF.

This chain connects TRBV5-1 to TRBJ1-1, with 8 bases matching TRBD1. Germline V gene sequence: CDR1 SGHRS, CDR2 YFSETQ. CDR3 size: 14 residues. J lost 1 base, V lost 4 bases, and 3 bases had no gene match. CDR3 DNA: TGCGCCAGCAGCACAACAGGGGGGAACACTGAAGCTTTCTTT. It encodes CASSTTGGNTEAFF.

V usage is TRBV5-6 and J usage is TRBJ1-5; D remains ambiguous. CDR3 length: 13 residues. V shed 2 bases and J shed 7 bases, with 10 bases lying between them. Germline V gene data show CDR1 as SGHDT and CDR2 as YYEEEE. CDR3 sequence: CASSLYTQQPQHF. DNA for the CDR3: TGTGCCAGCAGCTTATACACCCAGCAGCCCCAGCATTTT.

The chain joins TRBV6-6 to TRBJ1-5; D may be TRBD1 (6 bases). Germline values: CDR1 MNHNY, CDR2 SVGAGI (reference sequence). The CDR3 has 14 residues. Trimming took 4 bases from V and 3 from J, leaving 10 bases between them. CDR3 DNA: TGTGCCAGCAGTTGGACAGCATTCAATCAGCCCCAGCATTTT. Encoded protein: CASSWTAFNQPQHF.

V gene TRBV27 combines with J gene TRBJ2-7; the match to TRBD1 covers 10 bases. The CDR3 has 15 residues. Germline V gene lookup returns CDR1 MNHEY and CDR2 SMNVEV (reference sequence). V shed 4 bases, J shed 4 bases, and the junction held 7 bases outside the gene matches. CDR3 sequence reads: CASSSRQGAQYEQYF. The CDR3 coding sequence is TGTGCCAGCAGTTCAAGACAGGGGGCTCAGTACGAGCAGTACTTC.

The chain uses TRBV14 and TRBJ2-2; 9 bases line up with TRBD2. Germline assignment: CDR1 SGHDN and CDR2 FVKESK. The V and J ends lost 2 bases and 5 bases, in that order; junction bases with no gene match: 12. This CDR3 spans 18 amino acids. The CDR3 sequence: CASSQYPGAGGGTGELFF. Written as DNA, the CDR3 is TGTGCCAGCAGCCAATACCCTGGAGCGGGAGGCGGGACCGGGGAGCTGTTTTTT.

This clone has a handful of counts. The chain couples TRBV5-8 to TRBJ1-3, with D maybe TRBD1 (5 bases). V lost 2 bases and J lost 1, with 16 bases in between. Germline CDR1 SGHTS, CDR2 YDEGEE. The CDR3 contains 17 residues. CDR3 sequence: CASSFGGVSYSGNTIYF. CDR3 DNA sequence: TGTGCCAGCAGCTTTGGAGGGGTATCATATTCTGGAAACACCATATATTTT. The full variable domain, in which reference TRBV5-8 and TRBJ1-3 provide the parts outside the CDR3, is EAGVTQSPTHLIKTRGQQATLRCSPISGHTSVYWYQQALGLGLQFLLWYDEGEERNRGNFPPRFSGRQFPNYSSELNVNALELEDSALYLCASSFGGVSYSGNTIYFGEGSWLTVV.

V is TRBV7-9 and J is TRBJ2-7; 8 bases map to TRBD1. The CDR3 loop spans 14 amino acids. With V trimmed by 4 bases and J by 5 bases, 7 bases remained unmatched. Germline assignment: CDR1 SEHNR and CDR2 FQNEAQ (reference sequence). This CDR3 reads CASSSGQGFHEQYF. The CDR3 bases are TGTGCCAGCAGCTCAGGACAGGGTTTCCACGAGCAGTACTTC.

The genes are TRBV7-2 and TRBJ1-4; possible D gene TRBD1, 5 bases. The CDR3 loop spans 16 amino acids. Trimming left V 5 bases short and J 1 base short, with 14 bases between. Germline CDR1 SGHTA, CDR2 FQGNSA. CDR3: CASSPRRQQTNEKLFF. In DNA, the CDR3 is TGTGCCAGCAGCCCCCGCCGACAGCAAACTAATGAAAAACTGTTTTTT.

The rearrangement joins TRBV9 to TRBJ1-2; D not resolved. The germline CDR1 and CDR2 sequences are SGDLS and YYNGEE. The V end lost 0 bases, the J end lost 1 base, and 4 bases lay between the germline ends. There are 13 residues in the CDR3. CDR3 sequence (DNA): TGTGCCAGCAGCGTAGACAGTAACTATGGCTACACCTTC. Amino acid sequence: CASSVDSNYGYTF.